This is a list of T cell receptor beta chains from one sample in a study of CD8+CD57+ T cells in acquired aplastic anemia. TCRdb itself ran the reads through MiXCR, one entry per CDR3 protein. The profile shows around 250,000 distinct CDR3 sequences, roughly half of them singletons. Sequencing was done on a sample of sorted CD4+, CD8+, or CD8+CD57+ T cells (not recorded which) from PBMCs. These receptors came from a human donor with severe aplastic anemia or a healthy control (not recorded which). Each CDR3 is given with its conserved first and last residue. The order of the fields is J gene, CDR3 length, V gene, clone size, D gene, CDR3 protein, CDR3 DNA. A D gene is named only where the DNA matches it firmly. The listing skips clone size in some rows; elsewhere it reads once, few, many or a size class.

TRBJ2-7 | 15 | TRBV6-5 | many | - | CASSYSGTRTYEQYF | TGTGCCAGCAGTTACTCAGGGACAAGAACTTACGAGCAGTACTTC
TRBJ2-3 | 16 | TRBV4-1 | many | TRBD2 | CASSQERGGSADTQYF | TGCGCCAGCAGCCAAGAACGGGGGGGCAGTGCAGATACGCAGTATTTT
TRBJ1-2 | 12 | TRBV7-8 | - | - | CASSLELGGYTF | TGTGCCAGCAGCCTCGAGTTGGGGGGCTACACCTTC
TRBJ2-7 | 14 | TRBV5-1 | - | - | CASSFGWGSYEQYF | TGCGCCAGCAGCTTCGGGTGGGGGAGCTACGAGCAGTACTTC
TRBJ2-5 | 16 | TRBV6-5 | many | - | CASSPQLRSRAGTQYF | TGTGCCAGCAGCCCACAACTCCGTTCACGGGCAGGGACCCAGTACTTC
TRBJ1-6 | 14 | TRBV12-3/TRBV12-4 | few | TRBD1 | CASSPDRGNSPLHF | TGTGCCAGCAGCCCGGACAGGGGAAATTCACCCCTCCACTTT
TRBJ1-1 | 14 | TRBV5-4 | - | - | CASSLGGESTEAFF | TGTGCCAGTAGCTTGGGCGGGGAGAGCACTGAAGCTTTCTTT
TRBJ1-5 | 14 | TRBV7-9 | few | - | CASSHGTGNQPQHF | TGTGCCAGCAGCCATGGGACGGGCAATCAGCCCCAGCATTTT
TRBJ1-4 | 14 | TRBV20-1 | many | - | CSARASGINEKLFF | TGCAGTGCTAGAGCTTCAGGTATTAATGAAAAACTGTTTTTT
TRBJ1-5 | 14 | TRBV2 | - | - | CASRDTYGNQPQHF | TGTGCCAGCCGGGACACCTATGGCAATCAGCCCCAGCATTTT
TRBJ2-7 | 15 | TRBV9 | - | - | CASSVSGTQDYEQYF | TGTGCCAGCAGCGTATCCGGGACACAAGATTACGAGCAGTACTTC
TRBJ2-1 | 14 | TRBV10-3 | many | - | CAISERVSENEQFF | TGTGCCATCAGTGAGCGCGTCTCGGAGAATGAGCAGTTCTTC
TRBJ2-7 | 15 | TRBV9 | - | TRBD2 | CASSPLGSGSYEQYF | TGTGCCAGCAGCCCCCTGGGTAGCGGGAGTTACGAGCAGTACTTC
TRBJ2-5 | 13 | TRBV10-3 | - | - | CAISQAYQETQYF | TGTGCCATCAGTCAAGCCTACCAAGAGACCCAGTACTTC
TRBJ1-2 | 14 | TRBV10-3 | once | TRBD1 | CAISDFTGGYGYTF | TGTGCCATCAGTGACTTCACAGGGGGCTATGGCTACACCTTC
TRBJ2-1 | 15 | TRBV15 | - | TRBD1 | CATSRDGTEYNEQFF | TGTGCCACCAGCAGAGATGGGACAGAGTACAATGAGCAGTTCTTC
TRBJ2-2 | 15 | TRBV25-1 | - | TRBD2 | CASSGGTSVPGELFF | TGTGCCAGCAGTGGCGGGACTAGCGTCCCCGGGGAGCTGTTTTTT
TRBJ2-7 | 16 | TRBV15 | - | TRBD1 | CATSTMWDRGIYEQYF | TGTGCCACCAGCACAATGTGGGACAGGGGGATCTACGAGCAGTACTTC
TRBJ1-2 | 15 | TRBV9 | few | TRBD1 | CASSLQTGPNYGYTF | TGTGCCAGCAGCCTACAGACAGGGCCCAACTATGGCTACACCTTC
TRBJ1-1 | 11 | TRBV7-9 | - | - | CASSASGEAFF | TGTGCCAGCAGCGCCTCGGGTGAAGCTTTCTTT
TRBJ1-2 | 13 | TRBV6-5 | many | TRBD1 | CASSSGQGGGYTF | TGTGCCAGCAGCTCAGGACAGGGTGGCGGCTACACCTTC
TRBJ1-1 | 15 | TRBV2 | - | - | CASSGTPGGGTEAFF | TGTGCCAGCAGTGGAACCCCGGGGGGGGGCACTGAAGCTTTCTTT
TRBJ1-1 | 14 | TRBV4-3 | few | - | CASSQDRAGDPAFF | TGCGCCAGCAGCCAAGATCGCGCAGGGGATCCAGCTTTCTTT
TRBJ2-3 | 19 | TRBV20-1 | - | TRBD2 | CSARLWDSGLTTSTDTQYF | TGCAGTGCTAGACTTTGGGATAGCGGGCTAACTACCAGCACAGATACGCAGTATTTT
TRBJ2-5 | 16 | TRBV20-1 | - | TRBD2 | CSAPTGTSGDQETQYF | TGCAGTGCGCCCACCGGGACTAGCGGGGACCAAGAGACCCAGTACTTC
TRBJ2-2 | 16 | TRBV7-9 | - | - | CASSLRPMTATGELFF | TGTGCCAGCAGCTTACGCCCGATGACAGCCACCGGGGAGCTGTTTTTT
TRBJ2-7 | 13 | TRBV20-1 | - | - | CSVSGAMAYEQYF | TGCAGTGTCTCGGGGGCCATGGCCTACGAGCAGTACTTC